This T cell receptor beta chain was sequenced during a study of blood T cell repertoires in COVID-19. Study-wide context: Spain, Italy and the United States supplied samples that represented acute and convalescent COVID-19. PBMCs, B-cell-depleted T cells, or T cells were the source of the cDNA or gDNA that made up the material.

As processed by the authors: How many nucleated cells were present was estimated from reference gene primer amplification. Measured with immunoSEQ multiplex PCR; TCRdb has only the in-frame clones, and not every one. V, J and clone size are those of that table, while D and trimming were read from the DNA. The sample carries some 50,000 clones, around 85% recorded once. Germline V CDR1 and CDR2: SGHNT, YYREEE (reference sequence). There are 14 residues in the CDR3. Trimming took off 0 bases at V and 5 bases at J, with 9 bases between the two ends. The sequenced sample consisted of peripheral blood. The chain couples TRBV5-4 to TRBJ1-5; no clear D gene. The TCR sequence derives from a woman aged 70-85 years with active COVID-19. The CDR3 protein is CASSLAGGDQPQHF. The CDR3 DNA follows: TGTGCCAGCAGCTTGGCCGGCGGGGATCAGCCCCAGCATTTT.